The clone carrying this T cell receptor beta chain has just a few counts. Germline loops: CDR1 MNHNS, CDR2 SASEGT. The CDR3 is 16 residues long. V lost 4 bases to trimming and J lost 4 bases; unmatched junction nucleotides: 12. Seattle participants joined during active infection and were tracked over time. Source study methods: Amplification of reference gene primers was used by the study to estimate nucleated cell counts. Using immunoSEQ multiplex PCR, the repertoire was profiled, and TCRdb retains in-frame clones only, with some absent. D and trimming were read from the DNA, whereas the V and J calls and clone size are those reported in that table. The data hold 150,000 to 200,000 clones, with 70% to 85% observed a single time. These data originate in a study of blood T cell repertoires in COVID-19. Study-level background: Specimens from acute and convalescent COVID-19 originated in the United States, Italy and Spain. T cells, B-cell-depleted T cells, or PBMCs supplied cDNA or gDNA.

The V and J genes are TRBV6-1 and TRBJ1-2, with TRBD1 matching over 7 bases. Sequenced input: peripheral blood. The receptor's source is a man older than 75 with COVID-19, enrolled during active disease. CDR3 nucleotide sequence: TGTGCCAGCAGTGGATCATACAGGGGCGCGGTCTATGGCTACACCTTC. It translates to CASSGSYRGAVYGYTF.